The rows below give T cell receptor beta chains drawn from one sample of a study of cytomegalovirus exposure and HLA in healthy donors. The method was immunoSEQ multiplex PCR; TCRdb's version includes in-frame clones alone and lacks a portion of them. Of approximately 190,000 clones in the sample, 82% were seen once. The sample was PBMCs. All receptors derive from a woman aged 18-30 years in good health and CMV-seronegative. Each CDR3 is given with its conserved first and last residue. Fields, in order: D gene, V gene, J gene, clone size, CDR3 DNA, CDR3 protein. A D gene is named only where the DNA matches it firmly. Expanded clones get a size class; other rows say once, few or many, or leave the size out.

>TRBD1|TRBV10-3|TRBJ2-7|.
TGTGCCATCAGGACAGGGGTTGAGGTCGAGCAGTACTTC
CAIRTGVEVEQYF
>TRBD1|TRBV4-2|TRBJ2-1|.
TGTGCCAGCAGCCAAGATAATGAGGGGGCGGATGAGCAGTTCTTC
CASSQDNEGADEQFF
>TRBD2|TRBV5-6|TRBJ2-7|.
TGTGCCAGCAGCTTTGGGCGGGGGGCCGCCTCCTACGAGCAGTACTTC
CASSFGRGAASYEQYF
>TRBD1|TRBV6-5|TRBJ1-2|few
TGTGCCAGCAGTCCCGGGACAGGGGGCGCGAGTGGCTACACCTTC
CASSPGTGGASGYTF
>TRBD1|TRBV6-1|TRBJ1-2|few
TGTGCCAGCAGTGAGACCCCCGGGACAGGGGGCGCGAATTTCTATGGCTACACCTTC
CASSETPGTGGANFYGYTF
>TRBD1|TRBV28|TRBJ1-2|.
TGTGCCAGCAGTTTAGGGACAGATGGCTACACCTTC
CASSLGTDGYTF
>TRBD1|TRBV6-5|TRBJ2-5|.
TGTGCCAGCAGTTCACAGGGGAAAGAGACCCAGTACTTC
CASSSQGKETQYF
>.|TRBV2|TRBJ2-5|.
TGTGCCAGCAGTGATCCGAGACACTCACAAGAGACCCAGTACTTC
CASSDPRHSQETQYF
>TRBD2|TRBV9|TRBJ2-3|.
TGTGCCAGCAGCGTAGGACTAGCGGGCTTCACAGATACGCAGTATTTT
CASSVGLAGFTDTQYF
>TRBD2|TRBV14|TRBJ2-1|once
TGTGCCAGCAGCCCCCTAGCGGGAGGCTTAATTTTACGGAATGAGCAGTTCTTC
CASSPLAGGLILRNEQFF
>TRBD1|TRBV19|TRBJ2-7|.
TGTGCCAGTAGACAGGGGACCTACGAGCAGTACTTC
CASRQGTYEQYF
>TRBD2|TRBV6-1|TRBJ2-7|.
TGTGCCAGCCGGGGGGAGTCCTACGAGCAGTACTTC
CASRGESYEQYF
>.|TRBV7-2|TRBJ1-2|.
TGTGCCAGCAGCCTGGGCGGGTCTAACTATGGCTACACCTTC
CASSLGGSNYGYTF
>TRBD1|TRBV19|TRBJ1-3|.
TGTGCCACCCAGACAGGGCCGTCTGGAAACACCATATATTTT
CATQTGPSGNTIYF
>TRBD2|TRBV7-9|TRBJ2-7|.
TGTGCCAGCAGCTACATTAGCGGGGTCTACGAGCAGTACTTC
CASSYISGVYEQYF
>TRBD1|TRBV10-1|TRBJ2-2|.
TGCGCCAGCAGTGAGACAGGGGCCTCGAACACCGGGGAGCTGTTTTTT
CASSETGASNTGELFF
>.|TRBV5-1|TRBJ2-5|.
TGCGCCAGCACCCGGGTAGGCGGCCAAGAGACCCAGTACTTC
CASTRVGGQETQYF
>.|TRBV30|TRBJ2-3|.
TGTGCCTGGAGTTTTAAAGGAGCAGATACGCAGTATTTT
CAWSFKGADTQYF
>TRBD1|TRBV29-1|TRBJ2-7|.
TGCAGCGCCATGGACAGGGGAACGTACGAGCAGTACTTC
CSAMDRGTYEQYF
>.|TRBV6-5|TRBJ2-5|once
TGTGCCAGCAGTTCTACTAGGGAAGAATACTTC
CASSSTREEYF
>TRBD2|TRBV5-1|TRBJ2-3|.
TGCGCCAGCAGCTTGATTGTCCTCGGGGGGGGAGATACGCAGTATTTT
CASSLIVLGGGDTQYF
>TRBD2|TRBV15|TRBJ2-7|.
TGTGCCACCAGCAGCGGACATGGGCTAGCGGCTGAGGACGAGCAGTACTTC
CATSSGHGLAAEDEQYF
>.|TRBV6-5|TRBJ1-2|.
TGTGCCAGCAGCCCAGACAGTTTTGGCTACACCTTC
CASSPDSFGYTF
>TRBD1|TRBV13|TRBJ2-5|.
TGTGCCAGCAGCTACGACAGGGCTGGGGCCCAGTACTTC
CASSYDRAGAQYF
>.|TRBV6-6|TRBJ2-7|.
TGTGCCAGCAGTTACGTCCAGGGTAACTACGAGCAGTACTTC
CASSYVQGNYEQYF
>TRBD1|TRBV5-4|TRBJ1-4|few
TGTGCCAGCAGCTTTACCGGGACAGGGGTGGAAAAACTGTTTTTT
CASSFTGTGVEKLFF
>.|TRBV6-6|TRBJ2-5|.
TGTGCCAGCAGTTTGGCAGGGCTGGGGCTCCGGGAGACCCAGTACTTC
CASSLAGLGLRETQYF
>.|TRBV19|TRBJ2-3|.
TGTGCCAGTACTCCCGGGGTCCAGGCCTACATGTCCCCGCAGTATTTT
CASTPGVQAYMSPQYF
>.|TRBV20-1|TRBJ2-1|.
TGCAGTGCTAGAGCAGAGGCTTTGCAGTTCTTC
CSARAEALQFF
>TRBD1|TRBV5-4|TRBJ1-4|.
TGTGCCAGCAGCTCTGCGACAGGGCCTAATGAAAAACTGTTTTTT
CASSSATGPNEKLFF
>.|TRBV29-1|TRBJ2-5|.
TGCAGCGTTGAAATGTCACGGGAGACCCAGTACTTC
CSVEMSRETQYF
>TRBD2|TRBV13|TRBJ2-5|.
TGTGCCAGCAGCTTATGGCGGGGGGCCGGGCCAGAGACCCAGTACTTC
CASSLWRGAGPETQYF
>.|TRBV14|TRBJ1-1|.
TGTGCCAGCAGCCAGAGCCTAAACACTGAAGCTTTCTTT
CASSQSLNTEAFF
>TRBD1|TRBV6-5|TRBJ2-7|few
TGTGCCAGCAGTAAACCCGGGACAGGGAACTACGAGCAGTACTTC
CASSKPGTGNYEQYF
>.|TRBV5-1|TRBJ2-5|.
TGCGCCAGCAGCTTGGGGGGCAGGGTAGAGACCCAGTACTTC
CASSLGGRVETQYF
>TRBD1|TRBV7-9|TRBJ1-6|.
TGTGCCAGCAGCCAACCGACAGGGGGCGAGACTTCACCCCTCCACTTT
CASSQPTGGETSPLHF
>.|TRBV4-2|TRBJ2-7|.
TGTGCCAGCAGCCATAGTTCCGGCTCCTACGAGCAGTACTTC
CASSHSSGSYEQYF
>.|TRBV30|TRBJ1-4|.
TGTGTCTTGGGGCTGGAAAAACTGTTTTTT
CVLGLEKLFF
>.|TRBV28|TRBJ1-1|.
TGTGCCAGCAGATCAACTTCGAGGACAGAAGCTTTCTTT
CASRSTSRTEAFF
>.|TRBV6-5|TRBJ1-4|.
TGTGCCAGCAGTTGGGCGACTAATGAAAAACTGTTTTTT
CASSWATNEKLFF
>.|TRBV18|TRBJ2-7|.
TGTGCCAGCCAGGGGTTAGGCCTCTACGAGCAGTACTTC
CASQGLGLYEQYF
>.|TRBV15|TRBJ2-1|.
TGTGCCACCAGCAGAGAGTGGTCGGCGGGAACTGACTACAATGAGCAGTTCTTC
CATSREWSAGTDYNEQFF
>TRBD2|TRBV7-3|TRBJ2-7|few
TGTGCCAGCAGCTTAAGCCCAGCGGGAGGGAGTGAGCAGTACTTC
CASSLSPAGGSEQYF
>TRBD1|TRBV5-1|TRBJ1-6|few
TGCGCCAGCAGCTTGGACGGGCTAAGGGGGCGAAATTCACCCCTCCACTTT
CASSLDGLRGRNSPLHF
>TRBD1|TRBV7-6|TRBJ2-1|few
TGTGCCAGCAGCCAGGACAGGGGGAACAATGAGCAGTTCTTC
CASSQDRGNNEQFF
>TRBD2|TRBV9|TRBJ2-1|.
TGTGCCAGCAGCCCACCGGGGGGGTTGAATGAGCAGTTCTTC
CASSPPGGLNEQFF
>TRBD2|TRBV9|TRBJ2-4|.
TGTGCCAGCAGCGTAGCGGGGGGGGGAGCCAAAAACATTCAGTACTTC
CASSVAGGGAKNIQYF
>TRBD2|TRBV19|TRBJ2-3|.
TGTGCCAGTAGTAAGGAGGGACTAGCGGTGCCAGATACGCAGTATTTT
CASSKEGLAVPDTQYF
>.|TRBV6-5|TRBJ1-1|.
TGTGCCAGCAGTGGGGGGACTGAAGCTTTCTTT
CASSGGTEAFF
>.|TRBV6-5|TRBJ2-3|.
TGTGCCAGCAGTTACGCCGGGGGGCCCACAGATACGCAGTATTTT
CASSYAGGPTDTQYF
>.|TRBV7-9|TRBJ1-3|.
TGTGCCAGCAGCTTAGGAGGCTCGGTGGGAAACACCATATATTTT
CASSLGGSVGNTIYF